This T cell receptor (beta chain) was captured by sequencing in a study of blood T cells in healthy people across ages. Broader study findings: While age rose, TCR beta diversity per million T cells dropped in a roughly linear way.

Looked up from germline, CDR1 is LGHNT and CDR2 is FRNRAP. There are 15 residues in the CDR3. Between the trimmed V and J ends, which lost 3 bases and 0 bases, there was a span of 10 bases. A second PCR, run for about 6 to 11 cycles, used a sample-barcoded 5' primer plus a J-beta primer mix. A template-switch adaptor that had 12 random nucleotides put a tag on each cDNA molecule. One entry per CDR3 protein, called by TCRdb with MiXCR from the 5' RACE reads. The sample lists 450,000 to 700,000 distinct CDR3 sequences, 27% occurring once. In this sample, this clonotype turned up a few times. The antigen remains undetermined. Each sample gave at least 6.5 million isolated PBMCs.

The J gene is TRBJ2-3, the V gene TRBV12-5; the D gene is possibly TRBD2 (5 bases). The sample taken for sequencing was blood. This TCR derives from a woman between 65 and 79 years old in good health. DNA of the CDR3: TGTGCTAGTGGTTTAAGGACTGGTAGCACAGATACGCAGTATTTT. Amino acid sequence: CASGLRTGSTDTQYF.